This T cell receptor beta chain was sequenced in a study of blood T cells in healthy people across ages. A note on this clonotype: What it binds is unknown.

Study-wide points: It was the long-lived donors that had more naive CD4+ cells and higher diversity than aged donors. Naive T cell percentage showed a strong correlation with the diversity of TCR beta.

Trimming stripped 2 bases from V and 2 bases from J, with 10 bases between. Germline V CDR1 and CDR2: DFQATT, SNEGSKA (reference sequence). The CDR3 totals 13 residues. A second about 6 to 12 cycle PCR used barcoded and J-beta primers. A minimum of 2.5 million CDR3-containing paired-end reads was obtained for each sample. Each CDR3 protein is one row after TCRdb ran MiXCR on the 5' RACE reads. The sample includes approximately 820,000 distinct CDR3 sequences, under 45% of them seen just once. The sequenced material came from blood. The J gene is TRBJ2-7, the V gene TRBV20-1, with a possible D match to TRBD2 (5 bases). The sequence derives from a man aged 55-75 years in good health. The CDR3 reads CSARSGITYEQYF. The CDR3 DNA follows: TGCAGTGCTAGATCCGGGATAACCTACGAGCAGTACTTC.